These 21 T cell receptor beta chains originate from one sample sequenced in a study of T cell responses to AZD1222 COVID-19 vaccine. TCRdb's copy holds only in-frame clones and misses some; the assay was immunoSEQ multiplex PCR. This table lists over 130,000 clones. The specimen was peripheral blood. These receptors were obtained from an adult in good health.

This rearrangement joins TRBV18 to TRBJ1-1; no reliable D call. The CDR3 has 14 residues. With 2 bases removed from V and 6 bases from J, the gap between germline ends came to 13 bases. Germline CDR1 is KGHSH and CDR2 is LQKENI. The CDR3 region has the DNA TGTGCCAGCTCACCAGACCCGGGTGGCGCTGAAGCTTTCTTT. It is translated as CASSPDPGGAEAFF.

Comment on this clone: This specimen includes other DNA sequences encoding the same CDR3. This chain links TRBV27 with TRBJ2-7; possible D gene TRBD1, 6 bases. CDR3 length equals 13 residues. Germline V gene sequence: CDR1 MNHEY, CDR2 SMNVEV (reference sequence). The V gene lost 2 bases and the J gene lost 1 base, with 6 bases spanning the gap. The CDR3 is CASSLRGSYEQYF. In DNA, the CDR3 is TGTGCCAGCAGTTTAAGGGGGTCCTACGAGCAGTACTTC.

V and J are TRBV29-1 and TRBJ2-2, with D possibly TRBD1 on 5 matching bases. Germline-derived CDR1 and CDR2 are SQVTM and ANQGSEA. Trimming stripped 7 bases from V and 4 bases from J, with 10 bases between. This CDR3 region has 12 residues. The CDR3 spells CSAPDSTGELFF. CDR3 sequence (DNA): TGCAGCGCCCCCGACAGCACCGGGGAGCTGTTTTTT.

The genes are TRBV11-2 and TRBJ2-7; D tentatively reads TRBD1 or TRBD2 (5 bases each). Germline values: CDR1 SGHAT, CDR2 FQNNGV. The length of the CDR3 is 18 residues. The V end lost 5 bases, the J end lost 4 bases, and 27 bases lay between the germline ends. This CDR3 reads CASSNIGTVTKSRYEQYF. As DNA, the CDR3 is TGTGCCAGCAGCAACATTGGGACCGTCACAAAGAGTAGGTACGAGCAGTACTTC.

V usage is TRBV2 and J usage is TRBJ2-6; 8 bases agree with TRBD1. V lost 11 bases and J lost 0; bases outside the gene matches: 6. Germline-derived CDR1 and CDR2 are SNHLY and FYNNEI. The CDR3 covers 15 residues. In DNA, the CDR3 is TGTGCCGGTGGGACAGGCCCCTCTGGGGCCAACGTCCTGACTTTC. Its protein is CAGGTGPSGANVLTF.

This sequence joins TRBV11-2 and TRBJ1-1; 11 bases are a match to TRBD1. This CDR3 has 14 residues. The germline V gene encodes CDR1 SGHAT and CDR2 FQNNGV. The trim removed 5 bases at V and 5 bases at J, leaving 4 bases unmatched. The CDR3 reads CASSPGDRGTEAFF. The DNA of the CDR3 is TGTGCCAGCAGCCCAGGGGACAGGGGGACTGAAGCTTTCTTT.

CDR3 residues: CASSSHGNTEAFF. In DNA form, the CDR3 reads TGTGCCAGCAGCTCACACGGGAACACTGAAGCTTTCTTT. V gene TRBV2 combines with J gene TRBJ1-1; D is uncertain. The CDR3 covers 13 residues. V was clipped by 6 bases and J by 1 base, with 9 bases between them. Germline CDR1 is SNHLY and CDR2 is FYNNEI.

This chain uses TRBV7-9 with TRBJ2-5; D might be TRBD2 (6 bases). The germline gives CDR1 SEHNR, CDR2 FQNEAQ (reference sequence). V was trimmed by 0 bases and J by 5 bases, leaving 10 bases between them. The CDR3 covers 14 residues. The CDR3: CASSLAPGVETQYF. The CDR3 nucleotides are TGTGCCAGCAGCTTAGCGCCGGGAGTGGAGACCCAGTACTTC.

V and J are TRBV28 and TRBJ1-1; D possibly corresponds to TRBD1 (5 bases). V lost 6 bases and J lost 1, with 18 bases in between. There are 16 residues in the CDR3. Germline values: CDR1 MDHEN, CDR2 SYDVKM. Here the CDR3 reads CASSLAEEGRNTEAFF. CDR3 nucleotides: TGTGCCAGCAGCCTTGCAGAGGAGGGGAGGAACACTGAAGCTTTCTTT.

On this clone: This sample also contains other DNA sequences that code for the same CDR3. The chain uses TRBV9 and TRBJ1-2, with D possibly matching TRBD1 (6 bases). The V gene's germline CDR1 is SGDLS and CDR2 YYNGEE. The length of the CDR3 is 15 residues. Trimming took 0 bases from V and 4 from J, leaving 13 bases between them. CDR3 sequence: CASSVAGGAGYGYTF. The CDR3 coding sequence is TGTGCCAGCAGCGTAGCCGGGGGCGCTGGCTATGGCTACACCTTC.

The rearrangement joins TRBV19 to TRBJ1-2, with a tentative D call TRBD1 (5 bases). Trimming pared 6 bases from V and 3 bases from J, leaving 20 bases between. Per the germline V gene, CDR1 is LNHDA and CDR2 is SQIVND (reference sequence). This CDR3 comprises 16 residues. In DNA form, the CDR3 reads TGTGCCAGTAGGCGGGCAGGGCTGAGTGAGGACTATGGCTACACCTTC. Its translation: CASRRAGLSEDYGYTF.

The chain carries TRBV2 and TRBJ1-5, with 8 bases fitting TRBD1. In germline, CDR1 is SNHLY, CDR2 FYNNEI. V shed 2 bases and J 6 bases; nucleotides not matched to a gene: 9. This CDR3 is built from 16 residues. The CDR3 DNA is TGTGCCAGCAGTGAAAAGTTCAGGGGGCGCGTTCAGCCCCAGCATTTT. It specifies CASSEKFRGRVQPQHF.

The V and J genes are TRBV6-1 and TRBJ2-7; D is perhaps TRBD1 or TRBD2 (5 bases each). Germline values: CDR1 MNHNS, CDR2 SASEGT. The ends were cut back, 1 base at V and 2 bases at J, with 12 bases in the middle. CDR3 length: 15 residues. Here the CDR3 reads CASSEEGTQTYEQYF. Written as DNA, the CDR3 is TGTGCCAGCAGTGAAGAGGGGACGCAAACCTACGAGCAGTACTTC.

The rearrangement joins TRBV2 to TRBJ1-1; D may be TRBD1 (6 bases). The V end lost 5 bases, the J end lost 5 bases, and 12 bases lay between the germline ends. The CDR3 covers 13 residues. The V gene's germline CDR1 is SNHLY and CDR2 FYNNEI. CDR3 DNA: TGTGCCAGCAGTCTACGGACAGTGACTGAAGCTTTCTTT. Translation: CASSLRTVTEAFF.

The V call is TRBV5-4, the J call TRBJ2-2, with D perhaps matching TRBD1 (5 bases). Germline V gives CDR1 SGHNT, CDR2 YYREEE (reference sequence). The CDR3 is 14 residues long. With 5 bases removed from V and 2 bases from J, the gap between germline ends came to 10 bases. Here the CDR3 reads CASRVGVNTGELFF. Written as DNA, the CDR3 is TGTGCCAGCAGGGTAGGGGTCAACACCGGGGAGCTGTTTTTT.

This chain's CDR3 is CASSSVVQGEAFF. The CDR3 DNA reads as TGTGCCAGTAGTTCCGTGGTCCAAGGGGAAGCTTTCTTT. The rearrangement joins TRBV19 to TRBJ1-1, with no clear D. V dropped 5 bases and J dropped 8 bases, with 15 bases sitting between them. There are 13 residues in the CDR3. The germline V gene has CDR1 LNHDA and CDR2 SQIVND (reference sequence).

This chain connects TRBV28 to TRBJ2-3; D may be TRBD1 or TRBD2 (6 bases each). The CDR3 is 13 amino acids. Germline CDR1 reads MDHEN; CDR2 reads SYDVKM. Deletions cut 10 bases from V and 2 bases from J, with 13 bases between. The CDR3 DNA is TGTGCCATCTCGGGGGCCTACACAGATACGCAGTATTTT. Its translation: CAISGAYTDTQYF. The full variable domain, rest sourced from reference TRBV28 and TRBJ2-3, is DVKVTQSSRYLVKRTGEKVFLECVQDMDHENMFWYRQDPGLGLRLIYFSYDVKMKEKGDIPEGYSVSREKKERFSLILESASTNQTSMYLCAISGAYTDTQYFGPGTRLTVL.

The V and J genes are TRBV3-1 (or the pseudogene TRBV3-2) and TRBJ1-5, with D hard to call. Germline loops: CDR1 LGHDT, CDR2 YNNKEL (reference sequence). The CDR3 is 14 amino acids. V lost 0 bases, J lost 4 bases, and 7 bases lay in between. CDR3 sequence (DNA): TGTGCCAGCAGCCAAGATCACCGAAATCAGCCCCAGCATTTT. This codes for CASSQDHRNQPQHF.

The rearrangement uses TRBV13 and TRBJ2-2; 8 bases match TRBD2. The CDR3 loop spans 15 amino acids. With 5 bases clipped from V and 2 bases from J, the junction kept 4 bases outside the gene matches. The germline CDR1 and CDR2 sequences are PRHDT and FYEKMQ (reference sequence). CDR3 in amino acids: CASSRSGANTGELFF. CDR3 bases: TGTGCCAGCAGCCGTAGCGGGGCCAACACCGGGGAGCTGTTTTTT. Together with reference TRBV13 and TRBJ2-2, the CDR3 gives the full variable domain: AAGVIQSPRHLIKEKRETATLKCYPIPRHDTVYWYQQGPGQDPQFLISFYEKMQSDKGSIPDRFSAQQFSDYHSELNMSSLELGDSALYFCASSRSGANTGELFFGEGSRLTVL.

The chain carries TRBV5-6 and TRBJ2-7, with a tentative D call TRBD1 (5 bases). The CDR3 spans 16 residues. CDR1 and CDR2 from the germline V gene are SGHDT and YYEEEE. Trimming stripped 2 bases from V and 1 base from J, with 16 bases between. CDR3 bases: TGTGCCAGCAGCTTCCTTGGGCAGGGCGCTTCCTACGAGCAGTACTTC. Translation: CASSFLGQGASYEQYF.

The gene calls are TRBV7-9 and TRBJ1-3, with D unresolved. The length of the CDR3 is 16 residues. The V end lost 7 bases, the J end lost 0 bases, and 16 bases lay between the germline ends. Germline values: CDR1 SEHNR, CDR2 FQNEAQ (reference sequence). The CDR3 coding sequence is TGTGCCAGCAACCTACTAGGAGGTAGCTCTGGAAACACCATATATTTT. This sequence encodes CASNLLGGSSGNTIYF.